This TCR beta chain is from a study of vaccination and CD4 T cells after COVID-19. Study-wide background: Convalescent cases consisted of six males and four females, of whom two were Hispanic.

For this clonotype: Antigen unknown.

The sample's treatment: roughly 11-day PBMC culture with coronavirus spike peptide pools or control peptides (ViraFEST assay). ViraFEST enlarged antigen-specific T cell populations with peptide pools and afterwards sequenced TCRs. Peptide pools at 8 to 10 ug/ml stimulated 2 million or so PBMCs per well with 10 IU/ml IL-2. Study results and limitations: Convalescent patients gained a median about 90% of their reactive clones only post-vaccination.

Sequencing of the DNA from cultured CD4+ T cells was carried out with the Oncomine TCR Beta short-read assay. TCRdb ran MiXCR on the PCR reads and lists one entry per CDR3 protein. Of about 27,000 distinct CDR3 sequences listed, about two thirds are singletons. V shed 4 bases and J 2 bases; nucleotides not matched to a gene: 6. In germline, CDR1 is MNHNS, CDR2 SASEGT. CDR3 length: 15 residues. The gene calls are TRBV6-1 and TRBJ2-7; 9 nucleotides align to TRBD2. The origin of this receptor is a human donor who received a COVID-19 vaccine. Specimen: CD4+ T cells from blood, cultured in vitro, collected after SARS-CoV-2 vaccination. The CDR3 DNA sequence: TGTGCCAGCAGTGCAACTAGCGGGCCGACCTACGAGCAGTACTTC. The encoded protein is CASSATSGPTYEQYF.